This T cell receptor beta chain stems from a study of blood T cell repertoires in COVID-19. Study details: There were acute and convalescent COVID-19 samples, and they came from the United States, Italy and Spain. Sources were T cells, B-cell-depleted T cells, or PBMCs; the material itself was cDNA or gDNA.

This CDR3 contains 14 residues. With 5 bases removed from V and 7 bases from J, the gap between germline ends came to 19 bases. Germline lookup yields CDR1 SGHRS and CDR2 YFSETQ. Original analysis: Amplification from reference gene primers served as the basis for estimated nucleated cell counts. The protocol was immunoSEQ multiplex PCR, while the TCRdb copy is restricted to in-frame clones and leaves out a portion. Clonal size and the V and J genes are those of that table, whereas D and trimming came from the DNA. Seen here are approximately 150,000 clones, roughly four fifths observed once, and the top ten hold around 15%. This clone showed up just once.

The sequenced material came from peripheral blood. The receptor comes from a human donor with acute or convalescent COVID-19. The donor label of this sample is uncertain. The chain joins TRBV5-1 to TRBJ2-7; a possible D gene is TRBD1 (7 bases). Here the CDR3 DNA reads TGCGCCAGCAGTGAACAGGGGCCCGGGGGAGAGCAGTACTTC. This sequence encodes CASSEQGPGGEQYF.